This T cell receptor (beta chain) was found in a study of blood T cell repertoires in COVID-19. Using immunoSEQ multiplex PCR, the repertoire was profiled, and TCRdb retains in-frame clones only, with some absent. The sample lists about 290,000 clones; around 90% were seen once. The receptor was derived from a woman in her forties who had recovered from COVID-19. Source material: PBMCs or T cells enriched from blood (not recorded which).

Written as DNA, the CDR3 is TGTGCCAGCAGCTGGCCCTCGCAGTCACCCCTCCACTTT. Protein: CASSWPSQSPLHF. The chain employs TRBV5-4 and TRBJ1-6; D is unclear. In germline, CDR1 is SGHNT, CDR2 YYREEE (reference sequence). Deletions cut 3 bases from V and 10 bases from J, with 11 bases between. CDR3 size: 13 residues.